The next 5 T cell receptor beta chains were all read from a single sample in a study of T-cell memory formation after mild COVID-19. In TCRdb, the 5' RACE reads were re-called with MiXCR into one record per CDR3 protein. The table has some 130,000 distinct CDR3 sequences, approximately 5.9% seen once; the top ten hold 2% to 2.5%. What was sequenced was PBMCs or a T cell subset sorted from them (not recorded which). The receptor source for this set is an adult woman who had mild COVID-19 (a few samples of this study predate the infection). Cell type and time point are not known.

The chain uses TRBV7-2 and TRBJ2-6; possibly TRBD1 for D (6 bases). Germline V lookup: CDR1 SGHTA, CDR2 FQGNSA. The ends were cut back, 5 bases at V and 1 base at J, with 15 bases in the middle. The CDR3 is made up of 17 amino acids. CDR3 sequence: CASSATGQDSGANVLTF. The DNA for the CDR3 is TGTGCCAGCAGCGCGACAGGTCAGGATTCTGGGGCCAACGTCCTGACTTTC. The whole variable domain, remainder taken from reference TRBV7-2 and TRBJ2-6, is GAGVSQSPSNKVTEKGKDVELRCDPISGHTALYWYRQSLGQGLEFLIYFQGNSAPDKSGLPSDRFSAERTGGSVSTLTIQRTQQEDSAVYLCASSATGQDSGANVLTFGAGSRLTVL.

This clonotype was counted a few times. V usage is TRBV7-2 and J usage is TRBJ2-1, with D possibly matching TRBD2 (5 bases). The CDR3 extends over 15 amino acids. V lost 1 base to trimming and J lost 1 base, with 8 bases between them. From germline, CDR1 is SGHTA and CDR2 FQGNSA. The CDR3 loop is CASSLGLPSYNEQFF. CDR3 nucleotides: TGTGCCAGCAGCTTAGGACTACCGTCCTACAATGAGCAGTTCTTC.

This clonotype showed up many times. The CDR3 nucleotides read TGTGCCAGCAGACAAACAGCAAACCTGGCGGAGACCCAGTACTTC. Its translation: CASRQTANLAETQYF. The chain has TRBV6-5 and TRBJ2-5; D is undetermined. Germline V gene lookup returns CDR1 MNHEY and CDR2 SVGAGI. The CDR3 is 15 residues long. V was shortened by 6 bases and J by 5 bases, with 19 bases between the two germline ends.

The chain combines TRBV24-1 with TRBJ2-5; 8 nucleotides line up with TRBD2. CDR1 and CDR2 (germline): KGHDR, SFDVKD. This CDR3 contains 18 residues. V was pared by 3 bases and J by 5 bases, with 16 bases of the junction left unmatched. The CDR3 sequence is CATSDVAGGLGGRETQYF. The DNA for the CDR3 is TGTGCCACCAGTGATGTTGCGGGGGGCCTAGGAGGCCGGGAGACCCAGTACTTC.

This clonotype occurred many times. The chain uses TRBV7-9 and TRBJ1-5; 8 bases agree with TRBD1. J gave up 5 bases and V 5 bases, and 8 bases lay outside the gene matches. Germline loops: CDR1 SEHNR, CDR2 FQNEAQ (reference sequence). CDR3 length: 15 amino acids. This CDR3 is CASSRGTGIYQPQHF. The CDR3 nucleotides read TGTGCCAGCAGCCGCGGGACAGGCATTTATCAGCCCCAGCATTTT.